This record covers a single T cell receptor (beta chain). No antigen is known for it. The CDR3 is made up of 15 amino acids. Germline V CDR1 and CDR2: SNHLY, FYNNEI. Germline trimming cut 7 bases from V and 2 bases from J; bases unmatched to any gene: 9. This entry belongs to a study of blood T cells in healthy people across ages. There were at least 5.5 micrograms of total RNA extracted from every sample. Combining a sample-barcoded 5' primer with a J-beta primer mix, a second PCR ran for 7 to 11 cycles. Each cDNA molecule carried a tag from a template-switch adaptor that contained 12 random nucleotides. TCRdb re-derived calls from the 5' RACE reads in MiXCR, one entry per CDR3 protein. The sample yields some 1.5 million distinct CDR3 sequences, 28% seen once. General study points: Both higher diversity and more naive CD4+ cells marked long-lived donors when set against aged donors. Researchers judged that diversity estimates from one million T cells fell short of true values.

Sequencing was carried out using blood. The chain uses TRBV2 and TRBJ2-5; 8 bases fit TRBD1. The source is a woman in her thirties in good health. The DNA of the CDR3 is TGTGCCAGCAAAGCAAGCCGACAGGGGCAAGAGACCCAGTACTTC. Protein product: CASKASRQGQETQYF. The whole variable domain, remainder taken from reference TRBV2 and TRBJ2-5, is EPEVTQTPSHQVTQMGQEVILRCVPISNHLYFYWYRQILGQKVEFLVSFYNNEISEKSEIFDDQFSVERPDGSNFTLKIRSTKLEDSAMYFCASKASRQGQETQYFGPGTRLLVL.